The present T cell receptor (beta chain) was sequenced within a study of T cell responses to AZD1222 COVID-19 vaccine (dated by TCRdb to the early 2020s). Looking at the study overall: AZD1222 recipients with second doses at about 4 weeks or about 12 weeks were pooled, because spike-specific TCR depth and breadth did not differ between schedules. TCR sequencing covered 230 to 250 trial participants: 200 to 210 given two doses of AZD1222 and 26 given two doses of MenACWY control vaccine. Trial participants were enrolled by age into subgroups of 18-55, 56-69 and 70-plus years, and around 150, 29 and 61 TCR-sequenced participants, respectively, were included in these subgroups.

Interpreted using the paper, the time point label stands for: baseline before first vaccination. Vaccinee samples came from UK trials COV001 and COV002, including a single-blind randomized controlled phase 2/3 trial of AZD1222 (ChAdOx1 nCoV-19) in healthy adults. Trial participant PBMC samples were collected at day 0 and day 28 after the second dose for TCRbeta chain sequencing. About this clone itself: No cognate antigen has been identified for it. Base qualities are not at hand, and no much larger clone is one base apart.

The CDR3 regions of human TCRbeta chains were analyzed by immunosequencing. In the authors' own workflow: Repertoire TCRs were matched against a reference library of SARS-CoV-2-specific TCRs generated with the MIRA antigen-specificity platform. Breadth meant the fraction of unique TCRs that were SARS-CoV-2-associated, whereas depth meant the fraction of total T cells that were SARS-CoV-2-associated. Using the MIRA data, each spike-specific TCR was mapped to the spike region that the TCR reacts to and placed in a CD4 or CD8 class. Log10-transformed breadth and depth values were compared by one-way ANOVA with Sidak's multiple comparisons tests. TCRdb re-hosts the immuneACCESS table, in-frame sequences only. Its copies lack some clones; in the studies checked, an unresolved V gene accounts for under half of them, and the cause for the rest is not known. D and trimming come from the DNA, and the V and J calls and clone size come from that table. This sample lists roughly 110,000 clones; about 90% were detected once. Around 20% of the sample is held by the ten biggest clonotypes.

CDR1 and CDR2 (LNHDA, SQIVND) derive from the germline V gene (reference sequence). The CDR3 sequence holds 11 residues, the cysteine and phenylalanine included. Only the CDR3 region is kept as DNA, spanning 33 bases read in frame from base 1. Trimming at the junction amounts to 3 bases on V and 12 bases on J, and the germline ends lie 8 bases apart. General findings and caveats noted by the study authors: Spike-specific TCR breadth and depth rose significantly after two AZD1222 doses compared with day 0 and with MenACWY recipients. Only six AZD1222 recipients were SARS-CoV-2 seropositive at baseline, limiting conclusions about previously exposed vaccinees. Reportedly, close to half of the unique spike-specific TCRs recognized epitopes lying outside the regions that are mutated in the B.1.351 and B.1.1.7 variants. Participants were mostly white British and included more females than males, and it was suggested by the authors that clonal diversity may have been underestimated. In the small 56-69-year group, the increase in depth fell short of significance, most likely because of low power. Because no day 14 peak-response samples were available, repertoires were characterized only after the peak T cell response. Vaccine-associated CD4 TCRs spanned the whole spike protein, with dominant responses in regions 160-218 and 743-854.

The receptor comes from an adult in good health. The sequence is built from TRBV19 and TRBJ1-4; a confident D gene designation cannot be given. The sample was peripheral blood, taken on day 0 of AZD1222 vaccination. The CDR3 sequence is CASSMREELFF. Read as DNA, the sequence is TGTGCCAGTAGTATGCGGGAAGAACTGTTTTTT.